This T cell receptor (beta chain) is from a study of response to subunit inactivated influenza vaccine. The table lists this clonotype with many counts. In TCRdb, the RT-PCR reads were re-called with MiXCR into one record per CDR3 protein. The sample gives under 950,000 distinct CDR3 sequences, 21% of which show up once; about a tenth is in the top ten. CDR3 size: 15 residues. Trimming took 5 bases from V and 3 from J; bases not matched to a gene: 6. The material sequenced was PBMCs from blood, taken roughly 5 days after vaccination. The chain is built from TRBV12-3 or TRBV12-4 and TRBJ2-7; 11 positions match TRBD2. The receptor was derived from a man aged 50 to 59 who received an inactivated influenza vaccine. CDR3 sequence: CASSPGTSGYYEQYF. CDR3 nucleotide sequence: TGTGCCAGCAGTCCAGGGACTAGCGGTTACTACGAGCAGTACTTC.